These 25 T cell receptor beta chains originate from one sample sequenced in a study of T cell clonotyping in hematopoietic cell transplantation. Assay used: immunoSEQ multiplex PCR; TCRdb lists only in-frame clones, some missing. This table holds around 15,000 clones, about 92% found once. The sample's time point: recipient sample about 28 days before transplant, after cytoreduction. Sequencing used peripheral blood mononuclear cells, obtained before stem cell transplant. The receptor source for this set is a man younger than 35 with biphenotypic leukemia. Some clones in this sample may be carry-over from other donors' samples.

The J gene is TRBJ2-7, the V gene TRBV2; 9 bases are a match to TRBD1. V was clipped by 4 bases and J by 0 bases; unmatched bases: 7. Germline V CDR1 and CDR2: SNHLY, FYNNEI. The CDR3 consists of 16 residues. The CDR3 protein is CASSGLQGAGSYEQYF. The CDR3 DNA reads TGTGCCAGCAGTGGACTACAGGGGGCAGGCTCCTACGAGCAGTACTTC.

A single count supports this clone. CDR3 nucleotides: TGTGCCAGCAGCCGCGTTCCCATCAGGGCCAAAAACATTCAGTACTTC. The encoded protein is CASSRVPIRAKNIQYF. The chain uses TRBV11-2 and TRBJ2-4; D ambiguous. This CDR3 has 16 residues. CDR1 and CDR2 (germline): SGHAT, FQNNGV. V lost 5 bases and J 1 base, leaving 15 bases between the germline ends.

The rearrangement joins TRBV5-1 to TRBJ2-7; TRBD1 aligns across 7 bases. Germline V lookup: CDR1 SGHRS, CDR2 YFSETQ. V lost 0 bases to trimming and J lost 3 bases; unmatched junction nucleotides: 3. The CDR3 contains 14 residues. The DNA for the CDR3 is TGCGCCAGCAGCTTGGAAAGGGGGCGCTACGAGCAGTACTTC. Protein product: CASSLERGRYEQYF.

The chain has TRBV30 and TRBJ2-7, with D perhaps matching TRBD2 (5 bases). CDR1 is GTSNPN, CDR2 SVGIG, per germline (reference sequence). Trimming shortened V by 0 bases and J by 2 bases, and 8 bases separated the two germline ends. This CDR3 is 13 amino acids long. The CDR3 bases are TGTGCCTGGAGTGTCTCCGGGGCCTACGAGCAGTACTTC. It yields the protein CAWSVSGAYEQYF.

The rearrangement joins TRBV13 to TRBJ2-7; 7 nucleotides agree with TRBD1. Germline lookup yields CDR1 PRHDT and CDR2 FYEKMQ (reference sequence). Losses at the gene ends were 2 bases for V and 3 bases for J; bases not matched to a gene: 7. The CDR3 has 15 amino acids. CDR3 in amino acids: CASSLNGQESYEQYF. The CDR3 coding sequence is TGTGCCAGCAGCTTAAATGGACAGGAGAGCTACGAGCAGTACTTC.

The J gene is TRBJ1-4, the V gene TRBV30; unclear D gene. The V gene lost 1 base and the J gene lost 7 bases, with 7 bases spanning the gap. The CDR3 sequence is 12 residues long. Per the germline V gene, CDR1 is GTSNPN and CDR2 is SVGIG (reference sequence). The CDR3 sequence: CAWSGGFEKLFF. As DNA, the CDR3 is TGTGCCTGGAGTGGAGGGTTTGAAAAACTGTTTTTT.

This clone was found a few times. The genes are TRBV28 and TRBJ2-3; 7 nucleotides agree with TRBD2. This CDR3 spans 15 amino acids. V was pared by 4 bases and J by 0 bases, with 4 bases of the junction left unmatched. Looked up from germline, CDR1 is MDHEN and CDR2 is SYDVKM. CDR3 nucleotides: TGTGCCAGCAGTTCGGGGGGAGACAGCACAGATACGCAGTATTTT. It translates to CASSSGGDSTDTQYF.

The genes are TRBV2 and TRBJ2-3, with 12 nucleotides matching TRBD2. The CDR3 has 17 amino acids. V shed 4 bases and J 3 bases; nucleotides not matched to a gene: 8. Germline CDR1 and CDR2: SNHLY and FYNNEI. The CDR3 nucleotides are TGTGCCAGCAGTGGCCCTAGCGGGGGGGCTCGGACAGATACGCAGTATTTT. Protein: CASSGPSGGARTDTQYF.

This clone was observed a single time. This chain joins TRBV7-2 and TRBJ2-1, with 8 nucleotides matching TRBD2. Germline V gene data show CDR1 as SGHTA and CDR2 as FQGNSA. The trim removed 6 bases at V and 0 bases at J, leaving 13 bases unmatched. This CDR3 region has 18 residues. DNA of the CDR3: TGTGCCAGCAGGGCCGATAAAAGCGGGGGCAGCTCCTACAATGAGCAGTTCTTC. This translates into CASRADKSGGSSYNEQFF.

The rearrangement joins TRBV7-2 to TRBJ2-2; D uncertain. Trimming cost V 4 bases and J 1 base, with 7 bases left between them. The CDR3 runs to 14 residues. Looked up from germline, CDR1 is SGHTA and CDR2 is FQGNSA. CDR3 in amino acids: CASSYGVNTGELFF. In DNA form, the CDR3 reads TGTGCCAGCAGCTACGGAGTGAACACCGGGGAGCTGTTTTTT.

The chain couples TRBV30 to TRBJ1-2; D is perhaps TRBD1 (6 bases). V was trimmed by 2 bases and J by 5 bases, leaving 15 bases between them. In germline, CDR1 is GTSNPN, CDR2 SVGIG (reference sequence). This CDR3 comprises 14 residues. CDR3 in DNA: TGTGCCTGGAGTCGCGACACGGGGGCTTATGGCTACACCTTC. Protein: CAWSRDTGAYGYTF.

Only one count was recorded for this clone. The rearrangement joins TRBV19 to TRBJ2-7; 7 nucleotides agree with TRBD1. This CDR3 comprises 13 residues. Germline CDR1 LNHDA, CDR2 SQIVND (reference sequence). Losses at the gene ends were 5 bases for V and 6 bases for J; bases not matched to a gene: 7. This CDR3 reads CASSAQGVLEQYF. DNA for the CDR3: TGTGCCAGTAGTGCCCAGGGGGTTCTCGAGCAGTACTTC.

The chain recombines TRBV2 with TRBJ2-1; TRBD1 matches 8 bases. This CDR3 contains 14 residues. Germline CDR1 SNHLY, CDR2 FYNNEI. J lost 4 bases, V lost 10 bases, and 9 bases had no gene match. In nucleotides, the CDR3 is TGTGCCATCCTCGGACAGGGCTCTTACAATGAGCAGTTCTTC. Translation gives CAILGQGSYNEQFF.

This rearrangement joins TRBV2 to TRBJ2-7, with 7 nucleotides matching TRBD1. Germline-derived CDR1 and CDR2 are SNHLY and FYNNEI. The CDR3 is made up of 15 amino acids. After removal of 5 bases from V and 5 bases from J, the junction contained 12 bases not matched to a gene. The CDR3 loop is CASSRGQTTRNEQYF. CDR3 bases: TGTGCCAGCAGTAGGGGACAGACTACAAGGAACGAGCAGTACTTC.

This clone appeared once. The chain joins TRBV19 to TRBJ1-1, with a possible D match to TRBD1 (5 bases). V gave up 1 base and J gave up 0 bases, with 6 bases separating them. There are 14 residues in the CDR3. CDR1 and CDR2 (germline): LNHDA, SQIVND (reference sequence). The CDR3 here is CASSIGGVNTEAFF. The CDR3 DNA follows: TGTGCCAGTAGTATAGGGGGGGTGAACACTGAAGCTTTCTTT.

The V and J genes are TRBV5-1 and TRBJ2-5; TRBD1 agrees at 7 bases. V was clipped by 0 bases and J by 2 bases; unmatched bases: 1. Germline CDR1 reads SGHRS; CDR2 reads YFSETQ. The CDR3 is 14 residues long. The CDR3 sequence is CASSLGDSQETQYF. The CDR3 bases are TGCGCCAGCAGCTTGGGGGACAGTCAAGAGACCCAGTACTTC.

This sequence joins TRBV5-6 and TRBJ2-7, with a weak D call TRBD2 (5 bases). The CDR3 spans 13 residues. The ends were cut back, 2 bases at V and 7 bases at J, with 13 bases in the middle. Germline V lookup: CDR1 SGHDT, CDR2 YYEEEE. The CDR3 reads CASSFGRSGEQYF. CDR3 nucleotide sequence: TGTGCCAGCAGCTTCGGACGGTCGGGGGAGCAGTACTTC. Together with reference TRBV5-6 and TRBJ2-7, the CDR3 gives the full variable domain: DAGVTQSPTHLIKTRGQQVTLRCSPKSGHDTVSWYQQALGQGPQFIFQYYEEEERQRGNFPDRFSGHQFPNYSSELNVNALLLGDSALYLCASSFGRSGEQYFGPGTRLTVT.

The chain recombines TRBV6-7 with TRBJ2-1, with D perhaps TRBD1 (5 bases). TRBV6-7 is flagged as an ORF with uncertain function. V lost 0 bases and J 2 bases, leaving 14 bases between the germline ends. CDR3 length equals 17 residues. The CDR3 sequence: CASSYSLDSDPYNEQFF. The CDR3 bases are TGTGCCAGCAGTTACTCCCTAGACAGTGACCCCTACAATGAGCAGTTCTTC.

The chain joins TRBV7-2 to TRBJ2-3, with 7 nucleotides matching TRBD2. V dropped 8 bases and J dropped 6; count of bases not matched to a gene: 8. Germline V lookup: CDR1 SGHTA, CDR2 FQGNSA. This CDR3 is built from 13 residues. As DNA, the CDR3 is TGTGCCAGCCGGAGCGGGGTACTGGATACGCAGTATTTT. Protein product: CASRSGVLDTQYF. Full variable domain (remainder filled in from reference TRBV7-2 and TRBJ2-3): GAGVSQSPSNKVTEKGKDVELRCDPISGHTALYWYRQSLGQGLEFLIYFQGNSAPDKSGLPSDRFSAERTGGSVSTLTIQRTQQEDSAVYLCASRSGVLDTQYFGPGTRLTVL.

The CDR3 DNA reads TGTGCCAGCAGCCTAGAAGGGGTCTCTAGCACAGATACGCAGTATTTT. As protein: CASSLEGVSSTDTQYF. The chain couples TRBV9 to TRBJ2-3; D perhaps matches TRBD1 (5 bases). This CDR3 region has 16 residues. Trimming removed 4 bases at V and 0 bases at J, with 15 bases between. Germline V gives CDR1 SGDLS, CDR2 YYNGEE.

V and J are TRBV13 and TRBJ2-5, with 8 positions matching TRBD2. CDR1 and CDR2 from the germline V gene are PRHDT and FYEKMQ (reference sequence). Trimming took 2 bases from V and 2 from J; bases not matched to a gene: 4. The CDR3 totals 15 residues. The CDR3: CASSLRRGGQETQYF. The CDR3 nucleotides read TGTGCCAGCAGCTTACGTCGGGGGGGTCAAGAGACCCAGTACTTC.

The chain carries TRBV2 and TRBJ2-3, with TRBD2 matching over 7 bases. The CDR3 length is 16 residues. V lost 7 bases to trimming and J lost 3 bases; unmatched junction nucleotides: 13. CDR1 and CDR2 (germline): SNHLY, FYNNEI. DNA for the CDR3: TGTGCCAGCATGGAGGAGTCGCGGGAGAGGACAGATACGCAGTATTTT. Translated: CASMEESRERTDTQYF.

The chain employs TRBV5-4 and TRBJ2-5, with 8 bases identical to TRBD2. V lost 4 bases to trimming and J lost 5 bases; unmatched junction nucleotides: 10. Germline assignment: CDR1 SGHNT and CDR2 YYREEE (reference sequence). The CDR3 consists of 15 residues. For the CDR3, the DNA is TGTGCCAGCAGCCCAAGCGGGGGCATAACGGAGACCCAGTACTTC. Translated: CASSPSGGITETQYF.

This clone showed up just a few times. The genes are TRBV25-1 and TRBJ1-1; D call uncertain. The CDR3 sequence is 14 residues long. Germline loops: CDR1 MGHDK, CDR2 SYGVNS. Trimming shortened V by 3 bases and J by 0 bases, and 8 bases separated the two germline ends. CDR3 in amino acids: CASSDPQVNTEAFF. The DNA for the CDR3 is TGTGCCAGCAGTGATCCCCAAGTGAACACTGAAGCTTTCTTT.

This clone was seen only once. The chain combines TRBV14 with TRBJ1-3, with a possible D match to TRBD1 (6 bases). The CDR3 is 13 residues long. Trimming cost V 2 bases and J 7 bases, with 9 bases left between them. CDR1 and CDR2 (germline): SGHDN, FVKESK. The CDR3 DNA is TGTGCCAGCAGCCAACCAGGGGCCAACACCATATATTTT. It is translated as CASSQPGANTIYF.